At least ten counts were recorded for the clone carrying this T cell receptor (beta chain). The CDR3 runs to 16 residues. In germline, CDR1 is DFQATT, CDR2 SNEGSKA (reference sequence). V was pared by 2 bases and J by 2 bases, with 16 bases between. Each CDR3 protein gets one entry after TCRdb re-called the 5' RACE reads with MiXCR. The sample yields 300,000 to 350,000 distinct CDR3 sequences, roughly 13% seen once. This record belongs to a study of T-cell memory formation after mild COVID-19. The sequence came from a young man who had mild COVID-19 (a few samples of this study predate the infection). Cell type and time point are not known. Sequencing used PBMCs or a T cell subset sorted from them (not recorded which). The chain combines TRBV20-1 with TRBJ1-5; a possible D gene is TRBD1 (5 bases). CDR3 sequence (DNA): TGCAGTGCTAGAAGGGCGGGACCATTCGGCAATCAGCCCCAGCATTTT. This translates into CSARRAGPFGNQPQHF.